The T cell receptor beta chain under discussion was sequenced for a study of cytomegalovirus exposure and HLA in healthy donors. The PCR had 60 Vbeta and 13 Jbeta primers. Libraries were prepared by immunoSEQ multiplex PCR; TCRdb keeps only in-frame clonotypes and omits some of them. The table has around 230,000 clones, about 77% seen once. This receptor was taken from a boy aged 5-17 years in good health and CMV-seronegative. The specimen sequenced was PBMCs.

CDR3 amino acids: CASSIVGTGRDTEAFF. In nucleotides, the CDR3 is TGTGCCAGTAGTATAGTAGGAACAGGGCGGGACACTGAAGCTTTCTTT. The rearrangement links TRBV19 to TRBJ1-1; a weak D match, TRBD1 (6 bases). The CDR3 runs 16 residues. Germline CDR1 is LNHDA and CDR2 is SQIVND (reference sequence). Deletions cut 1 base from V and 3 bases from J, with 15 bases between.